This entry lists 27 T cell receptor beta chains sequenced from one sample in a study of T cell responses to AZD1222 COVID-19 vaccine (dated by TCRdb to 2020 to 2022). The sample's time point, from its label and the paper: baseline before first vaccination. The library came from the immunoSEQ multiplex PCR assay. The table was pulled from immuneACCESS by TCRdb, which kept in-frame rearrangements only. Such tables lose some clones; where checked, under half of the loss comes from unresolved V genes, and the rest has no known cause. The sample contains 75,000 to 100,000 clones, about 86% of them found a single time. Approximately 6.8% of the sample is held by the ten biggest clonotypes. This specimen was peripheral blood, taken on day 0 of AZD1222 vaccination. The receptors derive from an adult in good health.

V gene TRBV30 combines with J gene TRBJ2-1; D is perhaps TRBD1 (6 bases). Looked up from germline, CDR1 is GTSNPN and CDR2 is SVGIG (reference sequence). With 3 bases removed from V and 9 bases from J, the gap between germline ends came to 12 bases. There are 12 residues in the CDR3. CDR3 amino acids: CAWRTGSREQFF. CDR3 bases: TGTGCCTGGAGAACAGGGTCCCGTGAGCAGTTCTTC.

CDR3 DNA: TGCGCCAGCAGGCCGAGCCCAGCGGAGACCCAGTACTTC. This translates into CASRPSPAETQYF. The chain combines TRBV5-1 with TRBJ2-5; D not certain. This CDR3 contains 13 residues. From germline, CDR1 is SGHRS and CDR2 YFSETQ. Trimming pared 5 bases from V and 5 bases from J, leaving 13 bases between.

The J gene is TRBJ1-3, the V gene TRBV7-9; D is unresolved. With 3 bases removed from V and 5 bases from J, the gap between germline ends came to 23 bases. CDR1 is SEHNR, CDR2 FQNEAQ, per germline (reference sequence). CDR3 size: 18 residues. The CDR3 reads CASSFTRTGSWARNTIYF. The CDR3 DNA reads TGTGCCAGCAGCTTTACAAGAACGGGGTCCTGGGCACGAAACACCATATATTTT.

In this sample, this clone turned up a few times. V and J are TRBV14 and TRBJ2-1; D unclear. Per the germline V gene, CDR1 is SGHDN and CDR2 is FVKESK. V was trimmed by 4 bases and J by 7 bases, leaving 20 bases between them. The CDR3 runs 16 residues. CDR3 sequence (DNA): TGTGCCAGCAGCCCTTTTCGGACCACCTTGGGAAATGAGCAGTTCTTC. Its translation is CASSPFRTTLGNEQFF.

This chain connects TRBV4-2 to TRBJ2-3; a possible D gene is TRBD2 (6 bases). Per germline, CDR1 LGHNA and CDR2 YNFKEQ. The CDR3 is 17 residues long. V lost 0 bases and J 0 bases, leaving 13 bases between the germline ends. CDR3 DNA: TGTGCCAGCAGCCAAGATCTGTGGGGGACTAGCACAGATACGCAGTATTTT. This gives the protein CASSQDLWGTSTDTQYF.

This clone turned up a few times. The chain combines TRBV19 with TRBJ2-1; TRBD2 matches at 10 bases. The CDR3 runs to 17 residues. In germline, CDR1 is LNHDA, CDR2 SQIVND (reference sequence). Trimming removed 3 bases from V and 9 bases from J; junction bases left unmatched: 14. CDR3 sequence reads: CASSILLAGGTVGEQFF. The CDR3 bases are TGTGCCAGTAGTATTCTATTAGCGGGAGGTACAGTCGGTGAGCAGTTCTTC.

The chain has TRBV18 and TRBJ2-7; D might be TRBD2 (6 bases). Germline V gives CDR1 KGHSH, CDR2 LQKENI. This CDR3 contains 13 residues. Trimming removed 3 bases from V and 7 bases from J, with 13 bases in between. The CDR3 nucleotides are TGTGCCAGCTCACCTCGGGAGCAAGGAGAGCAGTACTTC. This translates into CASSPREQGEQYF.

The chain combines TRBV7-9 with TRBJ1-2, with D unresolved. The V gene lost 4 bases and the J gene lost 8 bases, with 14 bases spanning the gap. The CDR3 consists of 13 residues. CDR1 is SEHNR, CDR2 FQNEAQ, per germline (reference sequence). The CDR3 here is CASSSNSAWGYTF. In nucleotides, the CDR3 is TGTGCCAGCAGCTCAAACAGCGCGTGGGGCTACACCTTC. The whole variable domain, filled in from reference TRBV7-9 and TRBJ1-2, reads DTGVSQNPRHKITKRGQNVTFRCDPISEHNRLYWYRQTLGQGPEFLTYFQNEAQLEKSRLLSDRFSAERPKGSFSTLEIQRTEQGDSAMYLCASSSNSAWGYTFGSGTRLTVV.

The V gene is TRBV4-1, the J gene TRBJ1-3; no clear D gene. V lost 0 bases and J lost 2, with 11 bases in between. Germline CDR1 MGHRA, CDR2 YSYEKL. The CDR3 consists of 16 residues. The CDR3 loop reads CASSQDRALPGNTIYF. DNA of the CDR3: TGCGCCAGCAGCCAAGATCGGGCCCTCCCTGGAAACACCATATATTTT.

The V and J genes are TRBV6-5 and TRBJ2-1; TRBD2 is a possible D gene (5 bases). This CDR3 has 11 amino acids. Germline values: CDR1 MNHEY, CDR2 SVGAGI. Trimming stripped 10 bases from V and 5 bases from J, with 9 bases between. CDR3 residues: CATELDNEQFF. CDR3 coding DNA: TGTGCCACCGAACTAGACAATGAGCAGTTCTTC.

The chain has TRBV7-2 and TRBJ1-1; D remains unclear. Trimming removed 1 base from V and 1 base from J, with 7 bases in between. This CDR3 has 14 residues. CDR1 and CDR2 from the germline V gene are SGHTA and FQGNSA. The CDR3 reads CASSLGTGNTEAFF. DNA for the CDR3: TGTGCCAGCAGCTTAGGAACGGGGAACACTGAAGCTTTCTTT. The full variable domain, with the rest looked up from reference TRBV7-2 and TRBJ1-1, is GAGVSQSPSNKVTEKGKDVELRCDPISGHTALYWYRQSLGQGLEFLIYFQGNSAPDKSGLPSDRFSAERTGGSVSTLTIQRTQQEDSAVYLCASSLGTGNTEAFFGQGTRLTVV.

The chain carries TRBV11-3 and TRBJ2-3, with 7 nucleotides matching TRBD2. The CDR3 contains 17 residues. The V gene's germline CDR1 is SGHNT and CDR2 YENEEA. Trimming cost V 5 bases and J 2 bases; bases outside gene matches: 13. The CDR3 is CASSPMLADPPTDTQYF. CDR3 DNA: TGTGCCAGCAGCCCTATGCTAGCGGACCCACCCACAGATACGCAGTATTTT. Using reference TRBV11-3 and TRBJ2-3 for the parts outside the CDR3, the full variable domain is EAGVVQSPRYKIIEKKQPVAFWCNPISGHNTLYWYLQNLGQGPELLIRYENEEAVDDSQLPKDRFSAERLKGVDSTLKIQPAELGDSAVYLCASSPMLADPPTDTQYFGPGTRLTVL.

V is TRBV5-8 and J is TRBJ2-2; a possible D gene is TRBD1 (5 bases). CDR3 length: 16 residues. The germline V gene encodes CDR1 SGHTS and CDR2 YDEGEE. With 0 bases removed from V and 4 bases from J, the gap between germline ends came to 13 bases. In DNA form, the CDR3 reads TGTGCCAGCAGCTTGGGGCAGGGTCTCGGCACCGGGGAGCTGTTTTTT. Translated, it gives CASSLGQGLGTGELFF.

The chain links TRBV6-7 to TRBJ2-5; 9 bases fit TRBD1. TRBV6-7 qualifies as an ORF whose function is uncertain. V shed 5 bases, J shed 2 bases, and the junction held 9 bases outside the gene matches. This CDR3 contains 16 residues. The CDR3 here is CASSDPRDRDQETQYF. The CDR3 DNA sequence: TGTGCCAGCAGTGATCCTCGGGACAGGGATCAAGAGACCCAGTACTTC.

The CDR3, as DNA: TGTGCCAGCAGACCCCGGGGAACGAACACCGGGGAGCTGTTTTTT. Translated: CASRPRGTNTGELFF. This chain links TRBV11-3 with TRBJ2-2, with a possible D match to TRBD2 (5 bases). The CDR3 is 15 amino acids. V dropped 6 bases and J dropped 0 bases, with 11 bases sitting between them. CDR1 is SGHNT and CDR2 is YENEEA in the germline V gene.

J is TRBJ2-7 and V is TRBV2; 10 bases are a match to TRBD1. V lost 2 bases to trimming and J lost 3 bases; unmatched junction nucleotides: 4. This CDR3 region has 15 residues. CDR1 is SNHLY and CDR2 is FYNNEI in the germline V gene. CDR3 loop: CASSERDRGYYEQYF. The CDR3 region has the DNA TGTGCCAGCAGTGAAAGGGACAGGGGTTACTACGAGCAGTACTTC.

This chain connects TRBV29-1 to TRBJ2-7, with D unresolved. V dropped 0 bases and J dropped 4 bases, with 7 bases sitting between them. CDR3 size: 12 residues. Germline CDR1 and CDR2: SQVTM and ANQGSEA. The CDR3 is CSVEDNQYEQYF. CDR3 DNA sequence: TGCAGCGTTGAAGATAACCAGTACGAGCAGTACTTC.

The rearrangement uses TRBV7-9 and TRBJ2-3; TRBD2 is a possible D gene (6 bases). The CDR3 consists of 14 residues. Trimming removed 5 bases at V and 3 bases at J, with 12 bases between. Germline V lookup: CDR1 SEHNR, CDR2 FQNEAQ (reference sequence). CDR3 nucleotide sequence: TGTGCCAGCAGCCCGCTGGGGGGTACAGATACGCAGTATTTT. It yields the protein CASSPLGGTDTQYF. Using reference TRBV7-9 and TRBJ2-3 for the parts outside the CDR3, the full variable domain is DTGVSQNPRHKITKRGQNVTFRCDPISEHNRLYWYRQTLGQGPEFLTYFQNEAQLEKSRLLSDRFSAERPKGSFSTLEIQRTEQGDSAMYLCASSPLGGTDTQYFGPGTRLTVL.

V usage is TRBV6-5 and J usage is TRBJ2-1; TRBD1 matches at 7 bases. The CDR3 sequence is 15 residues long. Germline V gives CDR1 MNHEY, CDR2 SVGAGI. V trimming: 5 bases; J trimming: 4 bases; junction bases outside the gene matches: 8. Written as DNA, the CDR3 is TGTGCCAGCAGTACCCACAGGGGTACATACAATGAGCAGTTCTTC. The encoded protein is CASSTHRGTYNEQFF.

The CDR3 bases are TGTGCCAGCAGCCCGGGACAGGGTTTCTACGAGCAGTACTTC. It specifies CASSPGQGFYEQYF. The chain is built from TRBV7-6 and TRBJ2-7; 9 bases match TRBD1. The V gene end was trimmed by 5 bases and the J gene end by 3 bases; junction bases not matched to a gene: 5. CDR3 length: 14 residues. Per germline, CDR1 SGHVS and CDR2 FNYEAQ.

This chain joins TRBV6-1 and TRBJ2-4; 8 bases are shared with TRBD2. Trimming cost V 3 bases and J 7 bases; bases outside gene matches: 5. This CDR3 comprises 14 residues. CDR1 MNHNS and CDR2 SASEGT come from the germline V gene. This CDR3 reads CASSDAGGRNIQYF. CDR3 sequence (DNA): TGTGCCAGCAGTGATGCGGGGGGTCGGAACATTCAGTACTTC.

This chain links TRBV19 with TRBJ2-1; unclear D gene. Trimming left V 3 bases short and J 6 bases short, with 9 bases between. This CDR3 contains 13 residues. Germline CDR1 reads LNHDA; CDR2 reads SQIVND (reference sequence). The CDR3 nucleotides read TGTGCCAGTAGTATGTCAAGGGCCAATGAGCAGTTCTTC. Translating gives CASSMSRANEQFF.

The chain recombines TRBV7-6 with TRBJ2-3; 12 positions match TRBD2. The V gene's germline CDR1 is SGHVS and CDR2 FNYEAQ. V lost 5 bases and J lost 3; bases outside the gene matches: 6. The CDR3 loop spans 16 amino acids. The CDR3 DNA follows: TGTGCCAGCAGCCCCCTAGCGGGGGGGCAAACAGATACGCAGTATTTT. It specifies CASSPLAGGQTDTQYF.

The gene calls are TRBV2 and TRBJ2-6; 7 bases are a match to TRBD1. Looked up from germline, CDR1 is SNHLY and CDR2 is FYNNEI. The CDR3 is 16 residues long. Trimming at V came to 4 bases and at J to 0 bases, leaving 3 bases not matched to a gene. The CDR3 spells CASSATGFSGANVLTF. The CDR3 DNA reads TGTGCCAGCAGTGCGACAGGGTTCTCTGGGGCCAACGTCCTGACTTTC.

The genes are TRBV18 and TRBJ2-7; D is ambiguous. The germline V gene encodes CDR1 KGHSH and CDR2 LQKENI. CDR3 length: 13 residues. The germline V and J ends were trimmed by 2 bases and 3 bases, with 8 bases remaining between them. In nucleotides, the CDR3 is TGTGCCAGCTCACCAATGGTGAGCTACGAGCAGTACTTC. Amino acids: CASSPMVSYEQYF.

The chain uses TRBV4-1 and TRBJ2-2; 7 nucleotides align to TRBD1. Germline V gives CDR1 MGHRA, CDR2 YSYEKL. V lost 6 bases, J lost 1 base, and 8 bases stayed unmatched. The CDR3 runs 16 residues. DNA of the CDR3: TGCGCCAGCAGTCTTCAAGGGGGCTGGAACACCGGGGAGCTGTTTTTT. This gives the protein CASSLQGGWNTGELFF.

This clone was counted only a few times. This chain links TRBV5-1 with TRBJ1-6, with TRBD1 identical over 8 bases. The CDR3 runs to 14 residues. V dropped 6 bases and J dropped 8; count of bases not matched to a gene: 7. Germline V gives CDR1 SGHRS, CDR2 YFSETQ. For the CDR3, the DNA is TGCGCCAGCACCCCTGACAGGGGCCATTCACCCCTCCACTTT. The encoded protein is CASTPDRGHSPLHF. The complete variable domain, with remaining parts taken from reference TRBV5-1 and TRBJ1-6, reads KAGVTQTPRYLIKTRGQQVTLSCSPISGHRSVSWYQQTPGQGLQFLFEYFSETQRNKGNFPGRFSGRQFSNSRSEMNVSTLELGDSALYLCASTPDRGHSPLHFGNGTRLTVT.